The following is a TCR beta chain sequence with its context. Its antigen is as yet unknown. This record comes from a study of cytomegalovirus exposure and HLA in healthy donors. Study-wide points: Highest at DRB1 and lowest at HLA-C, TCR association rates differed among HLA loci in a later analysis. Apart from CMV serostatus, no immune exposure information was available.

PCR used 60 Vbeta primers and 13 Jbeta primers. Assay used: immunoSEQ multiplex PCR; TCRdb lists only in-frame clones, some missing. The repertoire consists of under 130,000 clones, with roughly 71% occurring once and the leading ten covering roughly 10%. Trimming pared 5 bases from V and 0 bases from J, leaving 10 bases between. The CDR3 consists of 14 residues. Germline V CDR1 and CDR2: SGHTA, FQGNSA. The sequenced sample was PBMCs. The source of this sequence is a man aged 35-49 years in good health and CMV-seropositive. The genes are TRBV7-2 and TRBJ2-5; D perhaps matches TRBD1 (6 bases). CDR3 amino acids: CASSRTAYQETQYF. CDR3 coding DNA: TGTGCCAGCAGCCGGACAGCATACCAAGAGACCCAGTACTTC.